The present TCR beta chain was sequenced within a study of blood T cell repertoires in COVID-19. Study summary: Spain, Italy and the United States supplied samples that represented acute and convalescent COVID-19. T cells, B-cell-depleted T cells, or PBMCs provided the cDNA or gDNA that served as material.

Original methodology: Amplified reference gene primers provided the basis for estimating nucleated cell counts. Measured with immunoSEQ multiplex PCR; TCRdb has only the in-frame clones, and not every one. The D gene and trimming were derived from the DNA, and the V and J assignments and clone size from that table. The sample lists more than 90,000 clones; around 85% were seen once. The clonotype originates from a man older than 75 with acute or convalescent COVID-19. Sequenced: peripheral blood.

The CDR3 nucleotides are TGTGCCAGCAACCCCAGTCCGGGACAGGGAAACACTGAAGCTTTCTTT. This sequence encodes CASNPSPGQGNTEAFF. The V call is TRBV28, the J call TRBJ1-1; 9 nucleotides match TRBD1. After removal of 7 bases from V and 2 bases from J, the junction contained 11 bases not matched to a gene. CDR1 and CDR2 from the germline V gene are MDHEN and SYDVKM. The CDR3 totals 16 residues.